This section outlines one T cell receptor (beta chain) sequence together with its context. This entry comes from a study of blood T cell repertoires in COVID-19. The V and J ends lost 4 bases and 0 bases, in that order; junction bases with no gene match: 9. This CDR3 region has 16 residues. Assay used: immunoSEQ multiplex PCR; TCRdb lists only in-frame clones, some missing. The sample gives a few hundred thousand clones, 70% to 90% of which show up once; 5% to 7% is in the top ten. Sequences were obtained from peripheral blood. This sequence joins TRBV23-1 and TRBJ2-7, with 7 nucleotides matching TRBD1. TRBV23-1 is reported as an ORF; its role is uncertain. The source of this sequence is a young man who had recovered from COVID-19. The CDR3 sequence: CASSRREQGHSYEQYF. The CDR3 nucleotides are TGCGCCAGCAGTCGACGAGAACAGGGGCACTCCTACGAGCAGTACTTC.